The 25 T cell receptor beta chains given below trace back to one sample, sequenced in a study of identical twins. One entry per CDR3 protein, called by TCRdb with MiXCR from the 5' RACE reads. The table lists 450,000 or so distinct CDR3 sequences, roughly a quarter of them singletons. This sample was shared with a second study, whose subject was T cells expressing NK-cell markers.

Input material: CD4+ T cells sorted from blood. Every receptor here comes from a young woman in good health.

With respect to this clonotype: Relative to the germline gene, one junction end is altered; a read error may explain this. The chain links TRBV5-6 to TRBJ2-4; D not resolved. CDR1 SGHDT and CDR2 YYEEEE come from the germline V gene. CDR3 size: 14 residues. CDR3 in amino acids: CTSSLEGAKNIQYF. The CDR3 DNA sequence: TGTACCAGCAGCTTGGAAGGAGCCAAAAACATTCAGTACTTC.

This sequence joins TRBV5-1 and TRBJ2-1; 9 bases are a match to TRBD1. Germline lookup yields CDR1 SGHRS and CDR2 YFSETQ. V lost 6 bases and J lost 3; bases outside the gene matches: 7. The length of the CDR3 is 15 residues. CDR3 sequence: CASTVQGALYNEQFF. In DNA, the CDR3 is TGCGCCAGCACCGTACAGGGGGCCCTCTACAATGAGCAGTTCTTC. Supplemented by reference TRBV5-1 and TRBJ2-1, the full variable domain reads KAGVTQTPRYLIKTRGQQVTLSCSPISGHRSVSWYQQTPGQGLQFLFEYFSETQRNKGNFPGRFSGRQFSNSRSEMNVSTLELGDSALYLCASTVQGALYNEQFFGPGTRLTVL.

V and J are TRBV21-1 and TRBJ2-7. TRBV21-1 is a pseudogene. The CDR3 has 11 residues. The CDR3: CALKCYCEQYF. The CDR3, as DNA: TGTGCCCTCAAGTGTTATTGCGAGCAGTACTTC.

The chain couples TRBV5-1 to TRBJ2-7, with D perhaps TRBD2 (6 bases). The CDR3 is made up of 14 amino acids. V dropped 7 bases and J dropped 0 bases, with 14 bases sitting between them. From germline, CDR1 is SGHRS and CDR2 YFSETQ. The CDR3 coding sequence is TGCGCCAGCCGCCCCCGGGACTTCTCCTACGAGCAGTACTTC. Its protein product is CASRPRDFSYEQYF.

This clonotype was counted only a few times. The chain links TRBV7-2 to TRBJ2-3; D gene uncertain. The V end was cut by 5 bases, the J end by 3 bases, with 9 bases between. This CDR3 contains 13 residues. Germline CDR1 reads SGHTA; CDR2 reads FQGNSA. The CDR3 spells CASSPVPTDTQYF. The CDR3 DNA reads as TGTGCCAGCAGCCCAGTCCCGACAGATACGCAGTATTTT.

The rearrangement links TRBV6-1 to TRBJ2-4, with TRBD2 matching over 14 bases. V gave up 5 bases and J gave up 2 bases; unmatched junction bases: 8. Germline V CDR1 and CDR2: MNHNS, SASEGT. The CDR3 sequence is 18 residues long. The CDR3: CASSKGLAGGLTKNIQYF. The CDR3 region has the DNA TGTGCCAGCAGTAAAGGACTAGCGGGAGGCTTAACCAAAAACATTCAGTACTTC.

The chain combines TRBV29-1 with TRBJ2-3; D call uncertain. Germline V CDR1 and CDR2: SQVTM, ANQGSEA. The length of the CDR3 is 15 residues. V was trimmed by 1 base and J by 0 bases, leaving 11 bases between them. The CDR3 reads CSVEGQSTSTDTQYF. DNA for the CDR3: TGCAGCGTTGAAGGCCAATCTACTAGCACAGATACGCAGTATTTT.

This chain joins TRBV15 and TRBJ1-1; D remains ambiguous. The V and J ends lost 1 base and 4 bases respectively, with 13 bases between them. This CDR3 contains 15 residues. Germline assignment: CDR1 LNHNV and CDR2 YYDKDF (reference sequence). The CDR3 region has the DNA TGTGCCACCAGCAGAGGTGGTTCGGTTATCACTGAAGCTTTCTTT. Translation: CATSRGGSVITEAFF.

The chain combines TRBV5-1 with TRBJ2-1, with D perhaps TRBD1 (6 bases). The V and J ends lost 4 bases and 8 bases respectively, with 13 bases between them. Germline CDR1 is SGHRS and CDR2 is YFSETQ. This CDR3 is built from 13 residues. CDR3 sequence (DNA): TGCGCCAGCAGCAGGGGGTATCGGGATGAGCAGTTCTTC. This gives the protein CASSRGYRDEQFF.

J is TRBJ2-1 and V is TRBV9; 8 positions match TRBD2. This CDR3 comprises 15 residues. The germline V gene has CDR1 SGDLS and CDR2 YYNGEE. With 1 base clipped from V and 6 bases from J, the junction kept 6 bases outside the gene matches. The CDR3 sequence: CASSVKLAGVNEQFF. The CDR3 DNA is TGTGCCAGCAGCGTAAAGCTAGCGGGCGTCAATGAGCAGTTCTTC.

A few counts support this clonotype. The chain employs TRBV7-9 and TRBJ1-2; 7 bases are shared with TRBD1. Germline V gene data show CDR1 as SEHNR and CDR2 as FQNEAQ (reference sequence). The V segment lost 4 bases and the J segment 5 bases; nucleotides outside the gene matches: 4. The CDR3 is made up of 13 amino acids. The chain's CDR3 is CASSSQGVYGYTF. CDR3 bases: TGTGCCAGCAGCTCGCAGGGGGTATATGGCTACACCTTC.

The V gene is TRBV6-2 or TRBV6-3, the J gene TRBJ2-1, with 9 bases identical to TRBD2. CDR3 length: 16 residues. Germline CDR1 MNHEY, CDR2 SVGEGT. Losses at the gene ends were 10 bases for V and 4 bases for J; bases not matched to a gene: 14. CDR3 nucleotide sequence: TGTGCCACCCGCCCCCAAATTAGCGGGAGTTACAATGAGCAGTTCTTC. Encoded protein: CATRPQISGSYNEQFF.

The chain couples TRBV12-3 or TRBV12-4 to TRBJ2-6; no clear D. V lost 6 bases and J lost 1, with 19 bases in between. This CDR3 region has 18 residues. CDR3 coding DNA: TGTGCCAGCAGGGCTGCACCGGGCCTCCCGTCTGGGGCCAACGTCCTGACTTTC. Its protein is CASRAAPGLPSGANVLTF.

This chain links TRBV25-1 with TRBJ2-7, with 8 bases aligning to TRBD1. The CDR3 is made up of 15 amino acids. The V segment lost 5 bases and the J segment 0 bases; nucleotides outside the gene matches: 6. Per the germline V gene, CDR1 is MGHDK and CDR2 is SYGVNS. The CDR3 reads CASSRTGILSYEQYF. The DNA for the CDR3 is TGTGCCAGCAGTAGGACAGGGATCCTCTCCTACGAGCAGTACTTC.

J is TRBJ1-5 and V is TRBV7-9; D is uncertain. CDR3 size: 11 residues. The V gene lost 6 bases and the J gene lost 8 bases, with 8 bases spanning the gap. Germline CDR1 reads SEHNR; CDR2 reads FQNEAQ (reference sequence). CDR3 sequence: CASSQGEPQHF. CDR3 nucleotide sequence: TGTGCCAGCAGTCAAGGCGAGCCCCAGCATTTT.

The V and J genes are TRBV24-1 and TRBJ2-3; D is perhaps TRBD2 (5 bases). Trimming left V 4 bases short and J 2 bases short, with 12 bases between. The germline V gene encodes CDR1 KGHDR and CDR2 SFDVKD. This CDR3 spans 15 amino acids. The CDR3 is CATSDPSGHTDTQYF. The CDR3 nucleotides read TGTGCCACCAGTGACCCCAGCGGCCACACAGATACGCAGTATTTT.

The chain recombines TRBV7-9 with TRBJ2-3; no definite D call. The CDR3 is 12 residues long. Per germline, CDR1 SEHNR and CDR2 FQNEAQ (reference sequence). Trimming shortened V by 10 bases and J by 2 bases, and 10 bases separated the two germline ends. The CDR3, as DNA: TGTGCCACCCGGACCCCCACAGATACGCAGTATTTT. It specifies CATRTPTDTQYF.

This clonotype showed up just a few times. The CDR3 nucleotides are TGCAGTGCTAGACCCAAACGGCCGGGAGCCCCCTACGAGCAGTACTTC. This codes for CSARPKRPGAPYEQYF. The chain combines TRBV20-1 with TRBJ2-7, with a weak D call TRBD2 (6 bases). CDR3 length equals 16 residues. Germline assignment: CDR1 DFQATT and CDR2 SNEGSKA (reference sequence). The germline V and J ends were trimmed by 2 bases and 2 bases, with 19 bases remaining between them.

The chain links TRBV12-3 or TRBV12-4 to TRBJ2-7, with D hard to call. The CDR3 loop spans 14 amino acids. With 3 bases removed from V and 2 bases from J, the gap between germline ends came to 11 bases. CDR3 loop: CASSFRHLTYEQYF. The CDR3 DNA reads TGTGCCAGCAGTTTTCGGCACCTGACCTACGAGCAGTACTTC.

The chain links TRBV6-1 to TRBJ2-2; D is perhaps TRBD1 (6 bases). Germline V gives CDR1 MNHNS, CDR2 SASEGT. CDR3 length equals 17 residues. V was pared by 5 bases and J by 5 bases, with 21 bases between. The CDR3 protein is CASSPRPRDRRTGELFF. The CDR3 nucleotides read TGTGCCAGCAGTCCCCGCCCCCGAGACAGGCGAACCGGGGAGCTGTTTTTT.

The chain employs TRBV20-1 and TRBJ1-4; TRBD1 agrees at 8 bases. Per germline, CDR1 DFQATT and CDR2 SNEGSKA (reference sequence). This CDR3 region has 15 residues. J lost 1 base, V lost 6 bases, and 7 bases had no gene match. The CDR3 region has the DNA TGCAGTGCGCAGAGACAGGGGAGAACTAATGAAAAACTGTTTTTT. Protein: CSAQRQGRTNEKLFF.

This clonotype was seen a few times. This rearrangement joins TRBV3-1 to TRBJ2-5; possible D gene TRBD2, 6 bases. CDR1 and CDR2 from the germline V gene are LGHDT and YNNKEL (reference sequence). V was trimmed by 3 bases and J by 1 base, leaving 15 bases between them. There are 16 residues in the CDR3. CDR3 amino acids: CASSQGGDVTQETQYF. As DNA, the CDR3 is TGTGCCAGCAGCCAGGGGGGTGACGTAACCCAAGAGACCCAGTACTTC.

The count of this clonotype is one. The V and J genes are TRBV7-2 and TRBJ2-2, with D unresolved. With 7 bases removed from V and 6 bases from J, the gap between germline ends came to 18 bases. The CDR3 runs to 15 residues. Germline V CDR1 and CDR2: SGHTA, FQGNSA. CDR3 coding DNA: TGTGCCAGCACCTCACAGAGCATGGTTTCCGGGGAGCTGTTTTTT. Its translation: CASTSQSMVSGELFF.

This rearrangement joins TRBV12-3 or TRBV12-4 to TRBJ1-2, with D tentatively TRBD1 (6 bases). The V and J ends lost 5 bases and 3 bases respectively, with 13 bases between them. This CDR3 comprises 14 residues. The CDR3 spells CASSPQGWDYGYTF. Written as DNA, the CDR3 is TGTGCCAGCAGTCCACAGGGTTGGGACTATGGCTACACCTTC.

This clonotype showed up just a few times. The rearrangement joins TRBV5-1 to TRBJ2-1, with D hard to call. This CDR3 spans 14 amino acids. V lost 2 bases and J lost 0, with 6 bases in between. Germline V CDR1 and CDR2: SGHRS, YFSETQ. CDR3 sequence reads: CASSFPGSYNEQFF. CDR3 DNA: TGCGCCAGCAGCTTCCCCGGCTCCTACAATGAGCAGTTCTTC.